This TCR beta chain was retrieved from a study of shared clonotypes between healthy human individuals (dated by TCRdb to about 2020). At the level of the whole study: Two women and a few men aged 18 to 49 years were included in the cohort. Per donor, three plates each were used for CD4 naive and CD4 memory, two for CD8 naive, and one for CD8 memory. To estimate repertoire size and how much clonotypes are shared between individuals, the study performed deep sequencing of blood TCR repertoires from five healthy adults. Different laboratories and diverse techniques were used to prepare libraries and sequence TCR repertoires, to increase sequencing depth and limit assay-specific biases. Between about 0.94 and 8.9 billion PBMCs per donor were obtained by leukapheresis. Overall study outcomes, separate from this receptor: Across a handful of donors, approximately 5% of naive CD4, roughly 3.3% of naive CD8, about 2% of memory CD4, and 0.4% of memory CD8 clonotypes were shared. Sampling was restricted to blood, and TCR repertoires in tissue are likely to differ from TCR repertoires in blood. Because the study included only a small number of donors, the genetic and exposure-history diversity represented was limited. Pairwise subsampling indicated that sequencing depth was expected to affect the degree of clonotype sharing among donors. Rarefaction of sorted-subset datasets indicated incomplete sequencing despite the large sequencing depth. Naive subsets generally had larger estimated clonotype richness than memory subsets. Clonotypes shared by all four sorted-subset donors showed higher generation probabilities than non-shared clonotypes.

The donors were healthy, HIV-negative adults who had no recently reported acute infections or vaccinations. Only Caucasian adults living in Nashville, Tennessee, USA were represented among the donors. The CD8 memory samples were a combination of magnetically selected CD45RO+ cells and CCR7-negative CD45RA+ effector memory (TemRA) cells. Blood was collected by leukapheresis, and PBMCs were isolated by Ficoll-Histopaque density gradient centrifugation and then cryopreserved in liquid nitrogen vapor phase. Analytical flow cytometry was used to check the purity and quantity of every magnetically sorted T cell population. Each sorted fraction had its genomic DNA isolated and then quantified by UV absorbance on a Nanodrop 2000c. Using the deep immunoSEQ assay, multiplex PCR amplified TCR CDR3 regions from genomic DNA. For each cell subset, the extracted genomic DNA was distributed evenly across all wells of several immunoSEQ 96-well plates, and each plate served as one replicate. For sorted subsets, 200 ng of genomic DNA, equivalent to some 30,000 T cell genomes, went into each replicate PCR. The purified libraries were quantified using a Qubit 3.0 fluorometer, sized with a Bioanalyzer 2100, and then quantified again using the KAPA Library Quantification kit. Each immunoSEQ 96-well plate was sequenced on its own single-read 150-cycle Illumina NextSeq 550 flow cell. On the study's bioinformatics: The immunoSEQ output contained only junctional sequences without quality scores, so filtering could not match that applied to full-length reads. Sequences were annotated with PyIR, a Python wrapper for IgBLAST v1.9, and V/J genes and CDR3 were assigned using IMGT germline references. Reads were filtered out if the reads had weak V/J assignments (E-value above 1e-6), no CDR3, stop codons, out-of-frame junctions, or ambiguous translated residues. V3J clonotypes were defined by identical inferred V gene, J gene, and CDR3 amino acid sequence. To compute the percentage overlap between repertoires, the number of shared unique clonotypes was divided by the size of the smaller repertoire. Repertoire richness was assessed with RTK rarefaction, the Chao1 estimator, and Recon v2.1 estimates of unobserved clonotypes. Generation probabilities were computed with OLGA for all TCRbeta clonotypes obtained by the gDNA method from four donors. TCRdb's version of the immuneACCESS table is confined to in-frame rearrangements and falls short of the full clone set. An unresolved V gene accounts for under half of the shortfall where checked; the remainder is of unknown origin. For V, J and clone size, that table is used; D and trimming come from the DNA. This sample holds some 87,000 clones; 60% to 75% were observed only once. Roughly 50% of the sample is held by the ten biggest clonotypes.

The CDR3, from cysteine to phenylalanine, totals 13 residues. Only CDR3 DNA remains: 39 bases, in frame from the first base. CDR1 is given as SNHLY and CDR2 as FYNNEI, both from the germline V gene. V is reduced by 5 bases and J by 6 bases, leaving a spacing of 10 bases between them. This clone appeared a single time. Its antigen specificity is not known. No base quality information exists; no much larger clone differs at one position. The rearrangement joined TRBV2 to TRBJ2-2; the D gene remains uncertain. This receptor was taken from a young man in good health. Sequencing was done on a sample of memory CD8+ T cells sorted from blood. The cell subset or site label here, explained by the study, means: CD45RO+ cells pooled with CCR7-negative TemRA cells. The CDR3 reads as follows: CASSRAGPGELFF. The DNA sequence follows: TGTGCCAGCAGTCGCGCTGGACCCGGGGAGCTGTTTTTT. This CDR3, with the reference TRBV2 and TRBJ2-2 proteins standing in past its ends, gives the full variable domain EPEVTQTPSHQVTQMGQEVILRCVPISNHLYFYWYRQILGQKVEFLVSFYNNEISEKSEIFDDQFSVERPDGSNFTLKIRSTKLEDSAMYFCASSRAGPGELFFGEGSRLTVL.